This entry concerns a single TCR beta chain. The sample originates from a study of T cell changes during pregnancy in multiple sclerosis. Libraries were prepared by immunoSEQ multiplex PCR; TCRdb keeps only in-frame clonotypes and omits some of them. The top ten clones hold about a tenth of a sample with fewer than 60,000 clones, approximately 91% of them seen once. Material: CD8+ T cells from peripheral blood mononuclear cells, obtained after pregnancy. The TCR was taken from a female donor with multiple sclerosis, enrolled in a pregnancy study.

The CDR3 region is CASSFYPGESYEQYF. CDR3 bases: TGTGCCAGCAGTTTCTACCCAGGGGAGAGCTACGAGCAGTACTTC. This rearrangement joins TRBV27 to TRBJ2-7; D might be TRBD1 (6 bases). The germline CDR1 and CDR2 sequences are MNHEY and SMNVEV (reference sequence). The CDR3 has 15 amino acids. Trimming left V 3 bases short and J 3 bases short, with 15 bases between.